The TCR beta chain described here comes from a study of cytomegalovirus exposure and HLA in healthy donors. Study as a whole: Drawn from HLA-typed donors, about 82 million unique TCRs were held in an early data release. Study findings and constraints: CMV serostatus was the only recorded immune exposure for donors. Data from an earlier analysis indicated that most TCR beta V segments were productive either about 87% or about 30% of the time. By a later analysis, the bulk of CMV-associated TCR beta chains appeared HLA-restricted.

V was pared by 0 bases and J by 11 bases, with 3 bases of the junction left unmatched. Germline V gene sequence: CDR1 SGHDT, CDR2 YYEEEE. The CDR3 consists of 14 residues. Primers: 60 Vbeta forward and 13 Jbeta reverse. Sequencing used immunoSEQ multiplex PCR; TCRdb keeps in-frame clones, though not all of them. The data contain about 120,000 clones, about 80% of them singletons. Turning to this clone: Antigen specificity is unknown.

The specimen sequenced was PBMCs. The chain uses TRBV5-6 and TRBJ1-4; TRBD1 aligns across 11 bases. This sequence was found in a woman in her forties or fifties in good health and CMV-seropositive. In DNA form, the CDR3 reads TGTGCCAGCAGCTTGGCCGGGACAGGGGGGAAACTGTTTTTT. Translation: CASSLAGTGGKLFF.